Sequencing of this TCR beta chain was carried out in a study of T cell changes during pregnancy in multiple sclerosis. Sequencing was performed with immunoSEQ multiplex PCR; in TCRdb, only in-frame clones are kept and a portion is missing. The table records about 59,000 clones, 93% of them present only once. The V segment lost 6 bases and the J segment 7 bases; nucleotides outside the gene matches: 7. CDR1 is LNHDA, CDR2 SQIVND, per germline (reference sequence). This CDR3 spans 15 amino acids. The count of this clone is one. The sample in question was CD8+ T cells from peripheral blood mononuclear cells, obtained in the third trimester of pregnancy. This TCR was sampled from a female donor with multiple sclerosis, enrolled in a pregnancy study. The rearrangement joins TRBV19 to TRBJ2-1; 12 nucleotides agree with TRBD2. The CDR3 DNA is TGTGCCAGTAGCCTCCTAGCGGGAGGGCCTAATGAGCAGTTCTTC. Translated, it gives CASSLLAGGPNEQFF.